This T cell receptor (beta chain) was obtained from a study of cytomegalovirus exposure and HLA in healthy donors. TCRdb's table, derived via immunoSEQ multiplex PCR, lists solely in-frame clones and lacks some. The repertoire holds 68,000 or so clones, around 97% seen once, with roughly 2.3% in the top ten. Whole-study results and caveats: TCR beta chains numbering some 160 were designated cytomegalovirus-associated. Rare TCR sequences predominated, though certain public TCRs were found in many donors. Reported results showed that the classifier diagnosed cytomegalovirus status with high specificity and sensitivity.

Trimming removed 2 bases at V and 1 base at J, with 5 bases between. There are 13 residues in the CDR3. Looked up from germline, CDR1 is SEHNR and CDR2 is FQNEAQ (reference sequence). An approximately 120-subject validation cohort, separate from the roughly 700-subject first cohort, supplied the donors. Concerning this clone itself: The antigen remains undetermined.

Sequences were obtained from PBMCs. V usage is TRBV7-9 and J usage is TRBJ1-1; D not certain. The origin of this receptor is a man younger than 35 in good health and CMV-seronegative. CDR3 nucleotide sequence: TGTGCCAGCAGCTTAACAGAGAACACTGAAGCTTTCTTT. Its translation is CASSLTENTEAFF. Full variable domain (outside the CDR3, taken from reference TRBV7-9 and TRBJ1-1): DTGVSQNPRHKITKRGQNVTFRCDPISEHNRLYWYRQTLGQGPEFLTYFQNEAQLEKSRLLSDRFSAERPKGSFSTLEIQRTEQGDSAMYLCASSLTENTEAFFGQGTRLTVV.